This paragraph reports one T cell receptor beta chain. The data were produced by immunoSEQ multiplex PCR, yet TCRdb's version contains in-frame clones alone and is incomplete. The data hold roughly 2,000,000 clones, with 93% observed a single time. The sample is drawn from a study of shared clonotypes between healthy human individuals. CD45RO-negative CD8 cells positively selected for CCR7 made up the naive population, which excluded terminally differentiated effector memory CD45RA+ cells. Per the germline V gene, CDR1 is SEHNR and CDR2 is FQNEAQ (reference sequence). J gave up 5 bases and V 3 bases, and 8 bases lay outside the gene matches. CDR3 size: 17 residues.

This chain connects TRBV7-9 to TRBJ2-5, with 14 bases aligning to TRBD2. The sample comprised naive CD8+ T cells from PBMCs. This sequence was found in a man between 18 and 35 years old in good health. Some clones in this sample may be carry-over from other donors' samples. The CDR3 DNA reads TGTGCCAGCAGCTTGCCGACTAGCGGGAGGGCCGATGAGACCCAGTACTTC. It specifies CASSLPTSGRADETQYF.